This T cell receptor (beta chain) derives from a study of blood T cell repertoires in COVID-19. Study at large: The cDNA or gDNA used as material had been derived from T cells, B-cell-depleted T cells, or PBMCs.

This clone was seen only once. This CDR3 contains 14 residues. Germline CDR1 and CDR2: SGHTA and FQGTGA. Between the trimmed V and J ends, which lost 3 bases and 2 bases, there was a span of 8 bases. TCRdb's table, derived via immunoSEQ multiplex PCR, lists solely in-frame clones and lacks some. This table holds fewer than 500,000 clones, around 89% found once. The sequence derives from a woman in her 30s with acute or convalescent COVID-19. Material for sequencing was peripheral blood. The chain combines TRBV7-3 with TRBJ2-1; TRBD2 is a possible D gene (6 bases). CDR3 sequence reads: CASSFGGAYNEQFF. The DNA of the CDR3 is TGTGCCAGCAGCTTCGGGGGAGCCTACAATGAGCAGTTCTTC.